This TCR beta chain was recovered during a study of T cell changes during pregnancy in multiple sclerosis. The CDR3 spans 17 residues. The V and J ends lost 0 bases and 0 bases respectively, with 14 bases between them. From germline, CDR1 is SGHNT and CDR2 YYREEE (reference sequence). Profiled with immunoSEQ multiplex PCR; TCRdb holds only in-frame clones, not every one. Here the sample spans fewer than 45,000 clones, just over 90% being singletons. The TCR sequence derives from a female donor in good health, enrolled as a control in a pregnancy study. V and J are TRBV5-4 and TRBJ2-3, with D tentatively TRBD1 (5 bases). Sequenced material: peripheral blood, taken in the second trimester of pregnancy. The CDR3 DNA is TGTGCCAGCAGCTTGGGGCAGGGATCCTCTAGCACAGATACGCAGTATTTT. This gives the protein CASSLGQGSSSTDTQYF. The variable domain in full, completed from reference TRBV5-4 and TRBJ2-3, reads ETGVTQSPTHLIKTRGQQVTLRCSSQSGHNTVSWYQQALGQGPQFIFQYYREEENGRGNFPPRFSGLQFPNYSSELNVNALELDDSALYLCASSLGQGSSSTDTQYFGPGTRLTVL.